This T cell receptor (beta chain) was obtained from a study of CD8 T cells in ankylosing spondylitis. General study points: Some motif variants were previously reported in reactive arthritis synovial fluid and blood. Seemingly distinctive of ankylosing spondylitis blood was a TCR beta motif formed by eight highly homologous variants.

CDR1 and CDR2 (germline): LNHDA, SQIVND (reference sequence). CDR3 size: 17 residues. Trimming at V came to 2 bases and at J to 2 bases, leaving 5 bases not matched to a gene. TCRdb fed the 5' RACE reads into MiXCR, producing one record per CDR3 protein. This table has some 140,000 distinct CDR3 sequences, roughly 17% appearing once. On this clonotype itself: The antigen remains unidentified.

The V call is TRBV19, the J call TRBJ2-3; TRBD2 aligns across 12 bases. The receptor's source is a male donor with ankylosing spondylitis. The sequenced material came from blood, either unsorted or a sorted T cell fraction (not recorded which). The CDR3 reads CASSIWLAGGITDTQYF. The CDR3 DNA reads as TGTGCCAGTAGTATATGGCTAGCGGGAGGGATCACAGATACGCAGTATTTT. Together with reference TRBV19 and TRBJ2-3, the CDR3 gives the full variable domain: DGGITQSPKYLFRKEGQNVTLSCEQNLNHDAMYWYRQDPGQGLRLIYYSQIVNDFQKGDIAEGYSVSREKKESFPLTVTSAQKNPTAFYLCASSIWLAGGITDTQYFGPGTRLTVL.